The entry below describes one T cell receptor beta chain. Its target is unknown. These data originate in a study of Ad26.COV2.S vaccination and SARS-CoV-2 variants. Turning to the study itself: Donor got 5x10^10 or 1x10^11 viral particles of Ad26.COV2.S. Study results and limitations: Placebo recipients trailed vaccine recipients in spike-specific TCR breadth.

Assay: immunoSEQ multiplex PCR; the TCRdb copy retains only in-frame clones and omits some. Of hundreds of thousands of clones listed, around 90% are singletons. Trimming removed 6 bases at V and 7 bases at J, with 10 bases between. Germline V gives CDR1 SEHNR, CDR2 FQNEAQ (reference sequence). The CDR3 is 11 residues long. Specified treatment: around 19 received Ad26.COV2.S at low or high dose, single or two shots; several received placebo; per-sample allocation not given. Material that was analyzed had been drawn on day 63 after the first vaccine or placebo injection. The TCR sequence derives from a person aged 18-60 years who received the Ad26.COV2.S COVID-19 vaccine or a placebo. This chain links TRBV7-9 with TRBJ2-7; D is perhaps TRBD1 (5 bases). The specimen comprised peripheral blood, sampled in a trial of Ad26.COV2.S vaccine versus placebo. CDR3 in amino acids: CASSQGGEQYF. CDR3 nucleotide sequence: TGTGCCAGCAGTCAGGGCGGAGAGCAGTACTTC.